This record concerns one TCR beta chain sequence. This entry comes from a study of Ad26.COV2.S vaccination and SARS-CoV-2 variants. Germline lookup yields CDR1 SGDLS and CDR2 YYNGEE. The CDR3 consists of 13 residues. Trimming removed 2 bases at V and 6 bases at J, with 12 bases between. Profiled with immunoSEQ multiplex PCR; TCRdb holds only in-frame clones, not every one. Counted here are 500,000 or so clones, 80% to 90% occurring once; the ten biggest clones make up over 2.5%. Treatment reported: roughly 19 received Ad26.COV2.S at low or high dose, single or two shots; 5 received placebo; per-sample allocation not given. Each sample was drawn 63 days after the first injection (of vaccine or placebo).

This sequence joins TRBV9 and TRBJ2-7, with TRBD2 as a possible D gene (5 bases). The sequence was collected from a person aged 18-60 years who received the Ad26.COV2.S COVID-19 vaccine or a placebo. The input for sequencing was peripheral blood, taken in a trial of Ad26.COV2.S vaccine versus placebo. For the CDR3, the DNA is TGTGCCAGCAGCGTGGACGTCGGAGGCGAGCAGTACTTC. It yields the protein CASSVDVGGEQYF.